These T cell receptor beta chains were read from a single sample in a study of blood T cell repertoires in COVID-19. Produced via immunoSEQ multiplex PCR; TCRdb's table is partial and in-frame only. The sample gives approximately 160,000 clones, roughly 84% of which show up once; around 8.1% is in the top ten. Sequences were obtained from peripheral blood. Receptor source: a woman aged 60-75 years with COVID-19, enrolled during active disease. Both conserved end residues are part of each CDR3. The D gene is left open where the match is weak. Clone size is given for some rows only: seen once, a few or many times, or a class if the clone is expanded.

J	size	D	V	CDR3	DNA
TRBJ1-1	once	TRBD1	TRBV19	CASSTTGTGNTEAFF	TGTGCCAGTAGTACAACCGGGACAGGGAACACTGAAGCTTTCTTT
TRBJ1-2	-	TRBD1	TRBV6-1	CASSEVNRGQGGYTF	TGTGCCAGCAGTGAAGTGAACAGGGGGCAGGGTGGCTACACCTTC
TRBJ1-2	-	TRBD1	TRBV2	CASSFKRTGVNGYTF	TGTGCCAGCAGCTTCAAGAGGACAGGGGTGAATGGCTACACCTTC
TRBJ2-1	-	TRBD1	TRBV14	CASRKAGGYEQFF	TGTGCCAGCAGAAAGGCAGGGGGCTATGAGCAGTTCTTC
TRBJ2-2	-	TRBD2	TRBV7-2	CASSSRLARSAGELFF	TGTGCCAGCAGCTCAAGACTAGCACGATCCGCCGGGGAGCTGTTTTTT
TRBJ2-1	-	TRBD1	TRBV4-2	CASSLNLGQGNEQFF	TGTGCCAGCAGCCTAAACCTCGGACAGGGGAATGAGCAGTTCTTC
TRBJ1-4	-	-	TRBV9	CASSVGPPTRNEKLFF	TGTGCCAGCAGCGTAGGCCCCCCCACGAGAAATGAAAAACTGTTTTTT
TRBJ2-7	-	-	TRBV5-1	CASSLAGETYEQYF	TGCGCCAGCAGCTTGGCAGGGGAGACCTACGAGCAGTACTTC
TRBJ1-2	few	TRBD1	TRBV20-1	CSASMGTDYGYTF	TGCAGTGCTAGTATGGGGACAGACTATGGCTACACCTTC
TRBJ1-6	-	-	TRBV27	CASSLSTVYNSPLHF	TGTGCCAGCAGTTTATCGACAGTCTATAATTCACCCCTCCACTTT
TRBJ2-3	-	TRBD2	TRBV7-6	CASSLDPGGRGADTQYF	TGTGCCAGCAGCTTAGATCCGGGGGGTCGGGGAGCAGATACGCAGTATTTT
TRBJ1-1	-	-	TRBV7-3	CASSQQQRGFEAFF	TGTGCCAGCAGCCAACAACAAAGGGGTTTTGAAGCTTTCTTT
TRBJ2-7	-	TRBD2	TRBV6-5	CASSYSLAATSYEQYF	TGTGCCAGCAGTTACTCACTAGCGGCAACCTCCTACGAGCAGTACTTC
TRBJ1-2	-	-	TRBV2	CASGREGGYGYTF	TGTGCCAGTGGTAGGGAGGGAGGCTATGGCTACACCTTC
TRBJ1-5	-	-	TRBV3-1/TRBV3-2	CASSPLGDGQPQHF	TGTGCCAGCAGCCCCCTGGGAGACGGTCAGCCCCAGCATTTT
TRBJ1-4	-	TRBD1	TRBV19	CASTRDRGQEKLFF	TGTGCCAGTACCCGGGACAGGGGTCAGGAAAAACTGTTTTTT
TRBJ2-3	-	-	TRBV11-1	CASSWPGLDTQYF	TGTGCCAGCAGCTGGCCGGGACTTGATACGCAGTATTTT
TRBJ2-1	once	TRBD2	TRBV6-6	CASSDASSGRHNEQFF	TGTGCCAGCAGCGACGCATCAAGCGGGAGACACAATGAGCAGTTCTTC
TRBJ1-6	-	TRBD1	TRBV7-9	CASSLLQGVGSYNSPLHF	TGTGCCAGCAGCTTACTCCAGGGGGTGGGTTCCTATAATTCACCCCTCCACTTT
TRBJ2-5	-	-	TRBV3-1/TRBV3-2	CASSPYRGGETQYF	TGTGCCAGCAGCCCTTACAGGGGAGGAGAGACCCAGTACTTC
TRBJ2-7	-	-	TRBV6-2/TRBV6-3	CASSSWGLSTYEQYF	TGTGCCAGCAGTTCGTGGGGGCTATCCACCTACGAGCAGTACTTC
TRBJ1-2	-	-	TRBV6-5	CASHFGSFYGYTF	TGTGCCAGTCACTTCGGTAGTTTCTATGGCTACACCTTC
TRBJ1-1	-	-	TRBV23-1	CASTPARGAGSTEAFF	TGCGCCAGCACCCCCGCGCGGGGGGCAGGGTCCACTGAAGCTTTCTTT
TRBJ1-2	-	TRBD1	TRBV24-1	CATSAGQVYGYTF	TGTGCCACCAGTGCCGGACAGGTCTATGGCTACACCTTC
TRBJ2-1	-	-	TRBV11-2	CASSEVGSYNEQFF	TGTGCCAGCAGCGAGGTAGGCAGCTACAATGAGCAGTTCTTC
TRBJ1-1	-	-	TRBV9	CASSPRGWTEAFF	TGTGCCAGCAGCCCGAGAGGGTGGACTGAAGCTTTCTTT
TRBJ2-7	-	-	TRBV27	CASSLQQTGRIDEQYF	TGTGCCAGCAGTCTACAACAGACAGGCCGCATCGACGAGCAGTACTTC
TRBJ1-5	-	TRBD1	TRBV2	CASRRGQYSNQPQHF	TGTGCCAGCAGGAGGGGACAGTATAGCAATCAGCCCCAGCATTTT